This T cell receptor (beta chain) originates from a study of cytomegalovirus exposure and HLA in healthy donors. Study-wide findings and caveats: Association of a missense DCLRE1C variant with TCR beta V- and J-gene trimming was reported in a later analysis. Among CMV-associated TCR beta chains, most appeared HLA-restricted in a later analysis.

Note on this clone: The antigen is undetermined.

Germline CDR1 MNHEY, CDR2 SVGAGI. The CDR3 runs to 13 residues. V was clipped by 6 bases and J by 5 bases, with 11 bases between them. 13 Jbeta primers and 60 Vbeta primers were used for the PCR. In the source study's methods: Later analysis identified some 88 million unique TCR beta chains, 10 million to 12 million shared. Assay: immunoSEQ multiplex PCR; the TCRdb copy retains only in-frame clones and omits some. Clonal size and the V and J genes are those of that table, whereas D and trimming came from the DNA. The sample consists of about 110,000 clones, about 80% of them appearing once. The J gene is TRBJ1-5, the V gene TRBV6-5; D uncertain. The TCR sequence derives from a man aged 25 to 40 in good health and CMV-seropositive. The sequenced sample consisted of PBMCs. The CDR3: CASSPFRDQPQHF. The DNA for the CDR3 is TGTGCCAGCAGCCCCTTCCGAGATCAGCCCCAGCATTTT.